In this sample, the clone carrying this T cell receptor beta chain turned up many times. The CDR3 totals 14 residues. Trimming removed 3 bases from V and 0 bases from J, with 12 bases in between. Germline V lookup: CDR1 SQVTM, CDR2 ANQGSEA. The time point denotes: newly diagnosed GD, antithyroid drugs for less than 3 months. The TCR library used RNA extracted from PBMCs. This sample is part of a study of regulatory T cells in long-lasting Graves disease. Investigators prepared the TCR beta libraries by applying iRepertoire HTBI primers and Arm-PCR of CDR3 regions. Each CDR3 protein gets one entry after TCRdb re-called the multiplex PCR reads with MiXCR. The table includes approximately 470,000 distinct CDR3 sequences, around 15% detected once. This same sample was also part of a study on T cells in Graves' hyperthyroidism and ophthalmopathy.

Sequences were derived from peripheral blood mononuclear cells (PBMCs), sampled at new diagnosis, from a patient treated with antithyroid drugs. This clonotype originated in a man aged 35 to 55 with Graves disease. J is TRBJ2-7 and V is TRBV29-1; the D gene is possibly TRBD2 (6 bases). CDR3 sequence: CSVEDTGDSYEQYF. The CDR3 nucleotides are TGCAGCGTTGAGGACACGGGAGACTCCTACGAGCAGTACTTC.